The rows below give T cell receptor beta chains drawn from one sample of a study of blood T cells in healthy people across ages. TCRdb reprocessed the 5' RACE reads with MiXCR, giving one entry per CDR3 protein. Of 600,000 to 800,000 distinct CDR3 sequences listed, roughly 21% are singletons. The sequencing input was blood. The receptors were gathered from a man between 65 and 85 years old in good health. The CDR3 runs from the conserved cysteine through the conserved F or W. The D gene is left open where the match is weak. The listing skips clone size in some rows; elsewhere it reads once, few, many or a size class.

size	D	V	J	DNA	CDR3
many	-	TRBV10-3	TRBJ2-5	TGTGCCATCAGTCTAGCGAACCAAGAGACCCAGTACTTC	CAISLANQETQYF
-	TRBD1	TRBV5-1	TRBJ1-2	TGCGCCAGCAGCAGAGGACAGGGCGACTATGGCTACACCTTC	CASSRGQGDYGYTF
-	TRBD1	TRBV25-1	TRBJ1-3	TGTGCCAGCGGGCGAGGGGGCGGCTCTGGAAACACCATATATTTT	CASGRGGGSGNTIYF
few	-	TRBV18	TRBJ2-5	TGTGCCAGCTCACCTATAGCGGCCAGCGAGACCCAGTACTTC	CASSPIAASETQYF
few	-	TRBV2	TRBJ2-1	TGTGCCAGCAGTCTAAACCAGCTCTCCTACAATGAGCAGTTCTTC	CASSLNQLSYNEQFF
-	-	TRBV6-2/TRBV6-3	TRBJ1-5	TGTGCCAGCAGTTACTCGAGGACAATTAGCAATCAGCCCCAGCATTTT	CASSYSRTISNQPQHF
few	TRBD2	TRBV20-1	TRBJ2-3	TGCAGTGCTAGAGATTGGGCAGCGGGAGAACAAGATACGCAGTATTTT	CSARDWAAGEQDTQYF
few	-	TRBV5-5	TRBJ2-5	TGTGCCAGCAGCTTGGATTGGGGGGAGCAGTACTTC	CASSLDWGEQYF
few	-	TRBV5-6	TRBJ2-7	TGTGCCTGCAGCTTGAGGCGCGGATCGGGGGAGCAGTACTTC	CACSLRRGSGEQYF
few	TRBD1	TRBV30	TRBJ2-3	TGTGCCTTTACCTCGACAGGGGGCACAGATACGCAGTATTTT	CAFTSTGGTDTQYF
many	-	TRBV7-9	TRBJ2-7	TGTGCCAGCTGCGGTGGGGAGCTCGAGCAGTACTTC	CASCGGELEQYF
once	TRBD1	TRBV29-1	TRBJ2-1	TGCAGCGTTGCGGGACAGGGGGCGGGCAATGAGCAGTTCTTC	CSVAGQGAGNEQFF
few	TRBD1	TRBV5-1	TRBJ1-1	TGCGCCAGCAGCCGAACACCGGGACAGGGGTTAACTGAAGCTTTCTTT	CASSRTPGQGLTEAFF
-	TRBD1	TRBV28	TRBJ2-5	TGTGCCAGCAGTTTAGCCCGGACAGGGAAGAGTGAGACCCAGTACTTC	CASSLARTGKSETQYF
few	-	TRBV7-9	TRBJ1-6	TGTGCCAGCAGCTTAGGGGGTCCACCCCTCCACTTT	CASSLGGPPLHF
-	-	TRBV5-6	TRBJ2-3	TGTGCCAGCAGCTTGCCCGCCTATGCGAAGTTAGATACGCAGTATTTT	CASSLPAYAKLDTQYF
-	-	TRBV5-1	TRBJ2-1	TGCGCCAGCATGGCGGTTGACTCCTACAATGAGCAGTTCTTC	CASMAVDSYNEQFF
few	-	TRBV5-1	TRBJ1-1	TGCGCCAGCAGCTCCACCGTGGCACAGAAGAACACTGAAGCTTTCTTT	CASSSTVAQKNTEAFF